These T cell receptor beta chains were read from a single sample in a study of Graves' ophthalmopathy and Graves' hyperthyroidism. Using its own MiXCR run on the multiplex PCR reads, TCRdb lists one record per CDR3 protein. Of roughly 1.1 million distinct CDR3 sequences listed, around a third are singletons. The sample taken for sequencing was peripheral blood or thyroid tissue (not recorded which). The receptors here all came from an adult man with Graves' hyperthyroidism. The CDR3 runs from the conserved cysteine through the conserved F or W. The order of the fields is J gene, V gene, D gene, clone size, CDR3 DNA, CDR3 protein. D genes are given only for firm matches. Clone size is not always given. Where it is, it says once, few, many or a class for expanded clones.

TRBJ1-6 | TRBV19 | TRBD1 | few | TGTGCCAGTAACCACAATTTGGACAGGGGGCTCTATTCACCCCTCCACTTT | CASNHNLDRGLYSPLHF
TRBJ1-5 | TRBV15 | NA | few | TGTGCCACCAGCAGAGATGAGCTTGTGGGCAATCAGCCCCAGCATTTT | CATSRDELVGNQPQHF
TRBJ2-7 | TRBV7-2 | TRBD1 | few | TGTGCCAGCAGCCAAGATAGGGGGACAGGTGTCGAGCAGTACTTC | CASSQDRGTGVEQYF
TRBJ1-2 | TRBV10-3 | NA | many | TGTGCCATCACCAAGACACCAACTCCTAACTATGGCTACACCTTC | CAITKTPTPNYGYTF
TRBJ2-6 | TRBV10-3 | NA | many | TGTGCCATCTCAGGGACCGGGGCCAACGTCCTGACTTTC | CAISGTGANVLTF
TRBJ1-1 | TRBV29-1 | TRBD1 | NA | TGCAGCGCCCGACAGGGATCGACTAATGAAGCTTTCTTT | CSARQGSTNEAFF
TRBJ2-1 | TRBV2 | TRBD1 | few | TGTGCCAGCACCCCCGGGACAGGGATCTACAATGAGCAGTTCTTC | CASTPGTGIYNEQFF
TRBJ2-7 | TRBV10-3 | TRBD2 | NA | TGTGCCATCAGTGGGGGTCTAGCGGGACCCTACGAGCAGTACTTC | CAISGGLAGPYEQYF
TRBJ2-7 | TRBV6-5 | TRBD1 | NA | TGTGCCATCAGTGGGGACAGGGGAGCCTACGAGCAGTACTTC | CAISGDRGAYEQYF
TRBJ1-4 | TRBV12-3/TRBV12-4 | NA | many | TGTGCCAGCAGTCCTAGCGGGGGGCGCCTTGAAAAACTGTTTTTT | CASSPSGGRLEKLFF
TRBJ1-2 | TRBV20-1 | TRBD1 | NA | TGCAGTGCAAGGACACAGGGGGCTTTTTATGGCTACACCTTC | CSARTQGAFYGYTF
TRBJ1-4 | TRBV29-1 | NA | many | TGCAGCGTTGCGACAGCCGTCCGAAATGAAAAACTGTTTTTT | CSVATAVRNEKLFF
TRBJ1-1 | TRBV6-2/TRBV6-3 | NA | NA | TGTGCCAGCAGGCGCCAGGGGACTGAAGCTTTCTTT | CASRRQGTEAFF
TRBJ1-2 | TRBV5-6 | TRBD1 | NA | TGTGCCAGCAGCCGCAGGGACAGGGCTGGCTACACCTTC | CASSRRDRAGYTF
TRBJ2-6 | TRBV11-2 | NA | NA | TGTGCCAGCAGCTTAGATGTCAGGGATCTGACTTTC | CASSLDVRDLTF
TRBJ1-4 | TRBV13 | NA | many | TGTGCCAGCAGCTTTCGGACGTTGAATGAAAAACTGTTTTTT | CASSFRTLNEKLFF
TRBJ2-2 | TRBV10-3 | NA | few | TGTGCCAGCAGTTTCGTCCAGGGGGGGGAGCTGTTTTTT | CASSFVQGGELFF
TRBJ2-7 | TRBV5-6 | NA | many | TGTGCCAGCAGCTTGGTTCTGGACGAGCAGTACTTC | CASSLVLDEQYF
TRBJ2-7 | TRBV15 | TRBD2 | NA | TGTGCCACCAGCCCCCACAGGGGACTAGCGGGAGGGCGCTCCTACGAGCAGTACTTC | CATSPHRGLAGGRSYEQYF
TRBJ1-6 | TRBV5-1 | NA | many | TGCGCCAGCAGCTGGGGCGGCGGATTCGATAATTCACCCCTCCACTTT | CASSWGGGFDNSPLHF
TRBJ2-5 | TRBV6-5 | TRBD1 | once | TGTGCCAGCAGTTACACCGACAGGGGTCCCGAGGAGACCCAGTACTTC | CASSYTDRGPEETQYF
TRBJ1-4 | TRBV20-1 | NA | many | TGCAGTGCTAGCCTGGTTCAGGGAGGTGAAAAACTGTTTTTT | CSASLVQGGEKLFF
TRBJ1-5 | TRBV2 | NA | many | TGTGCCAGCAGTGACGGGGGGATCTATCAGCCCCAGCATTTT | CASSDGGIYQPQHF
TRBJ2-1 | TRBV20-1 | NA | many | TGCAGTGCTAGGAGGGAGAACGACAATGAGCAGTTCTTC | CSARRENDNEQFF
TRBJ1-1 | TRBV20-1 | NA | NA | TGCAGTGCTAGATGGGCGGCAGCGTTGAACACTGAAGCTTTCTTT | CSARWAAALNTEAFF
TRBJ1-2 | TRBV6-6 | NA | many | TGTGCCAGCAGTTACTCAGGCAGGGAAGGGGTGGGCTACACCTTC | CASSYSGREGVGYTF
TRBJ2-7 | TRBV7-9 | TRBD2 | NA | TGTGCCAGCAGCAAGGGAGCGGGAGTGTACGAGCAGTACTTC | CASSKGAGVYEQYF
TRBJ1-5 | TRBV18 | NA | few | TGTGCCAGCTCACCATCGGCGGGGCAGCCCCAGCATTTT | CASSPSAGQPQHF
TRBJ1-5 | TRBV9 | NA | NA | TGTGCCAGCAGCGTAGGGTCGGCGGTTGAGACCCAGCATTTT | CASSVGSAVETQHF
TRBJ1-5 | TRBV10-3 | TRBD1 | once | TGTGCCATCAGTGAGTCGATTCAACAGGGGATCTGGGGAACCTTAGATCAGCCCCAGCATTTT | CAISESIQQGIWGTLDQPQHF
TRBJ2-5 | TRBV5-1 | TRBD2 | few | TGCGCCAGCAGGATCGGACTAGCGGGATCACAAGAGACCCAGTACTTC | CASRIGLAGSQETQYF
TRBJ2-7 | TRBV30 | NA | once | TGTGCCTGGTCCAACTACGAGCAGTACTTC | CAWSNYEQYF
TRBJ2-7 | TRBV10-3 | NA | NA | TGTGCCAGGAGGACGGGGCGATCCTACGAGCAGTACTTC | CARRTGRSYEQYF
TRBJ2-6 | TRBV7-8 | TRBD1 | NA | TGTGCCAGCAGCTTAACCCTAGCGGGACAGGGGGCTGGGGCCAACGTCCTGACTTTC | CASSLTLAGQGAGANVLTF
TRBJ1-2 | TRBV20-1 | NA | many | TGCAGTGCCCCCACCTATGGCTACACCTTC | CSAPTYGYTF
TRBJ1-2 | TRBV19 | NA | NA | TGTGCCAGTACGAGAATTTCGGACGGGGGGCGAGGTGGTTACACCTTC | CASTRISDGGRGGYTF
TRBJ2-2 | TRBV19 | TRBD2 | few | TGTGCCAGTAGTATACAGGGCGGGAGTGCCACCGGGGAGCTGTTTTTT | CASSIQGGSATGELFF
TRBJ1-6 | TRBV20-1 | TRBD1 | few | TGCAGTGCTAGAGATATGGACAGGGGTTTTTCACCCCTCCACTTT | CSARDMDRGFSPLHF
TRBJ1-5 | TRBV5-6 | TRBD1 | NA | TGTGCCAGCAGCTTGGGGGGTTACAGGGGGCCCCGAGAACCCCAGCATTTT | CASSLGGYRGPREPQHF
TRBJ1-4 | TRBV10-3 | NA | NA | TGTGCCATCAGTGAGTCGACTAATGAAAAACTGTTTTTT | CAISESTNEKLFF
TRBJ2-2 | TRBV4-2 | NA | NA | TGTGCCAGCAGATCAGGCCTCAAGAACACCGGGGAGCTGTTTTTT | CASRSGLKNTGELFF
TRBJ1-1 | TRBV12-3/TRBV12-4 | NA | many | TGTGCCAGCGCCGCATTAACGAGGAACACTGAAGCTTTCTTT | CASAALTRNTEAFF
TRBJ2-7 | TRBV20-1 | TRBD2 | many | TGCAGTGCTAGTAGGGTAGCGGGCTCCTACGAGCAGTACTTC | CSASRVAGSYEQYF
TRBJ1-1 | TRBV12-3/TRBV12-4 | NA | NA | TGTGCCAGCAGCTCAGGAGGGGGTCTGTGGACTGAAGCTTTCTTT | CASSSGGGLWTEAFF
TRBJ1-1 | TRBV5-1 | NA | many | TGCGCCAGCAGCGAAACAGGGTTGGGAGGCACTGAAGCTTTCTTT | CASSETGLGGTEAFF
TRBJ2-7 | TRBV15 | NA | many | TGTGCCACCAGCAGAGATCGCAGGGACGAGCAGTACTTC | CATSRDRRDEQYF